This paragraph reports one TCR beta chain. There are 14 residues in the CDR3. Per germline, CDR1 LNHDA and CDR2 SQIVND (reference sequence). V shed 5 bases and J shed 5 bases, with 15 bases lying between them. The sample belongs to a study of blood T cell repertoires in COVID-19. TCRdb's table, derived via immunoSEQ multiplex PCR, lists solely in-frame clones and lacks some. The sample lists 45,000 or so clones; under 90% were seen once. The receptor was isolated from a human donor in a cohort sampled during active COVID-19. The source material was peripheral blood. The chain uses TRBV19 and TRBJ1-1; D possibly corresponds to TRBD1 (5 bases). CDR3: CASSAVQGNTEAFF. In DNA form, the CDR3 reads TGTGCCAGTAGTGCGGTTCAGGGAAATACTGAAGCTTTCTTT. Using reference TRBV19 and TRBJ1-1 for the parts outside the CDR3, the full variable domain is DGGITQSPKYLFRKEGQNVTLSCEQNLNHDAMYWYRQDPGQGLRLIYYSQIVNDFQKGDIAEGYSVSREKKESFPLTVTSAQKNPTAFYLCASSAVQGNTEAFFGQGTRLTVV.